This TCR beta chain was captured by sequencing in a study of cytomegalovirus exposure and HLA in healthy donors. Study-level information: The study placed 70% to 85% of its approximately 380 genotyped donors in the Caucasian-associated ancestry cluster. Study results and caveats: As a later analysis revealed, the rate of TCR association differed by HLA locus, with DRB1 most and HLA-C fewest. When presence/absence was analysed, sequencing depth was taken to be roughly uniform across donors. Cytomegalovirus-associated status was assigned to 164 TCR beta chains.

The CDR3 consists of 14 residues. Trimming removed 2 bases from V and 4 bases from J, with 11 bases in between. CDR1 and CDR2 from the germline V gene are LNHDA and SQIVND (reference sequence). Primers for the PCR totalled 60 Vbeta and 13 Jbeta. TCRdb's copy holds only in-frame clones and misses some; the assay was immunoSEQ multiplex PCR. The table shows 130,000 or so clones, with about three quarters occurring only once. For this clone: Its antigen is unidentified.

The sequenced sample consisted of PBMCs. The chain joins TRBV19 to TRBJ1-2; D call uncertain. The receptor's source is a woman between 35 and 50 years old in good health and CMV-seronegative. CDR3 in amino acids: CASSIRGAGYGYTF. CDR3 sequence (DNA): TGTGCCAGTAGTATAAGAGGAGCTGGCTATGGCTACACCTTC.